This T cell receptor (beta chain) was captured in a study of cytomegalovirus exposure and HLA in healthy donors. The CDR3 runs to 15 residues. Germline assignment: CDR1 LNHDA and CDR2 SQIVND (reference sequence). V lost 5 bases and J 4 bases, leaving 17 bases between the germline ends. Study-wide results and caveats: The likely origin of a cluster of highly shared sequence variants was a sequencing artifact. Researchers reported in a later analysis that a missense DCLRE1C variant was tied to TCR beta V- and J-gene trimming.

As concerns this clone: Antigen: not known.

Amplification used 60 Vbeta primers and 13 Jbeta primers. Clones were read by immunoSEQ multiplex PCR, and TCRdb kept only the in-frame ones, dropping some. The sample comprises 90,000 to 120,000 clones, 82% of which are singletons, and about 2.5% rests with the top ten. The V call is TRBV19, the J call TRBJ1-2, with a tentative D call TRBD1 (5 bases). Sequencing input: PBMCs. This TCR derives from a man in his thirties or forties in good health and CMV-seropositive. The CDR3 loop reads CASSLGTGGGYGYTF. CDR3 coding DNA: TGTGCCAGTAGTCTTGGGACGGGCGGGGGCTATGGCTACACCTTC.